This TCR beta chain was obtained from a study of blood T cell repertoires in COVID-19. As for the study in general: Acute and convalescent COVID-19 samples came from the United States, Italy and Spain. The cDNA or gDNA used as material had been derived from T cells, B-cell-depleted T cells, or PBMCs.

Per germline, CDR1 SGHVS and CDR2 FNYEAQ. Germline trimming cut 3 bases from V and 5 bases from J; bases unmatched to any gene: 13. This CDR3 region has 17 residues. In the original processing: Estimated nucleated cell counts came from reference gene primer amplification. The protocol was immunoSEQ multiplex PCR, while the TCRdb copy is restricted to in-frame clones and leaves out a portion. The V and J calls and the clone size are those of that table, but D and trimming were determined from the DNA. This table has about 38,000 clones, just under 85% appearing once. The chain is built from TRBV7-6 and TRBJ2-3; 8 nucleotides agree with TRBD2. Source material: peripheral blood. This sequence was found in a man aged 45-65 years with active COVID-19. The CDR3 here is CASSFARGGVAGDTQYF. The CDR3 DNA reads TGTGCCAGCAGCTTTGCCCGGGGGGGCGTAGCGGGAGATACGCAGTATTTT.